The 10 T cell receptor beta chains below come from one sample, sequenced in a study of T cells after posttransplantation cyclophosphamide. Busulfan-fludarabine conditioning, marrow transplant, and cyclophosphamide on days +3 and +4 were administered. Clones were sequenced by immunoSEQ multiplex PCR, and TCRdb holds only the in-frame ones, with some missing. The sample was found to contain 6,000 to 9,500 clones, and every one recurs. The sample here was PBMCs, taken 94 days after allogeneic stem cell transplant with posttransplant cyclophosphamide. Every receptor here comes from a female patient aged 60 or older who received an allogeneic stem cell transplant from an unrelated donor, was CMV-positive, and had acute GVHD only. Some T cells may be provided by the graft donor.

Many counts were recorded for this clone. The J gene is TRBJ1-5, the V gene TRBV6-1; D unclear. CDR1 and CDR2 (germline): MNHNS, SASEGT. This CDR3 region has 15 residues. V lost 8 bases, J lost 3 bases, and 17 bases lay in between. CDR3 nucleotides: TGTGCCAGCTCGGAGTTCCCAGCGCCCAATCAGCCCCAGCATTTT. This encodes CASSEFPAPNQPQHF.

This clone was found many times. The rearrangement links TRBV4-1 to TRBJ2-3, with TRBD2 matching over 8 bases. CDR1 is MGHRA and CDR2 is YSYEKL in the germline V gene. After removal of 3 bases from V and 5 bases from J, the junction contained 7 bases not matched to a gene. This CDR3 is 15 amino acids long. This chain's CDR3 is CASSHQAGAGDTQYF. The CDR3 region has the DNA TGCGCCAGCAGCCACCAAGCGGGAGCCGGAGATACGCAGTATTTT.

This clone was found many times. CDR3 sequence: CASSAPGGRASGQYF. CDR3 bases: TGTGCCAGCAGTGCCCCTGGCGGGAGGGCCTCTGGGCAGTACTTC. The rearrangement links TRBV28 to TRBJ2-7; 9 nucleotides agree with TRBD2. The CDR3 totals 15 residues. The V segment lost 5 bases and the J segment 9 bases; nucleotides outside the gene matches: 14. Germline V gene sequence: CDR1 MDHEN, CDR2 SYDVKM.

By sample fraction, this clone is medium-sized. CDR3 nucleotide sequence: TGTGCCAGCAGGCAAGGGGCAACTAATGAAAAACTGTTTTTT. It yields the protein CASRQGATNEKLFF. V gene TRBV12-3 or TRBV12-4 combines with J gene TRBJ1-4, with TRBD1 as a possible D gene (5 bases). CDR3 size: 14 residues. V was clipped by 6 bases and J by 0 bases, with 8 bases between them.

In this sample, this clone turned up many times. The rearrangement joins TRBV28 to TRBJ1-2; D is ambiguous. This CDR3 region has 11 residues. Germline CDR1 and CDR2: MDHEN and SYDVKM. V was pared by 5 bases and J by 7 bases, with 8 bases between. The CDR3 coding sequence is TGTGCCAGCAGTAACTATGGTGGCTACACCTTC. Its translation: CASSNYGGYTF.

This clone was seen repeatedly, ten times or more. V gene TRBV19 combines with J gene TRBJ2-2, with 8 bases that match TRBD2. CDR1 LNHDA and CDR2 SQIVND come from the germline V gene (reference sequence). Trimming cost V 6 bases and J 3 bases; bases outside gene matches: 3. This CDR3 spans 14 amino acids. The CDR3 loop reads CASRRGADTGELFF. The CDR3 region has the DNA TGTGCCAGTAGGCGGGGGGCGGACACCGGGGAGCTGTTTTTT.

The table lists this clone with a few counts. The J gene is TRBJ2-2, the V gene TRBV7-9; 9 positions match TRBD2. This CDR3 is built from 14 residues. Germline CDR1 and CDR2: SEHNR and FQNEAQ (reference sequence). Losses at the gene ends were 11 bases for V and 2 bases for J; bases not matched to a gene: 6. The CDR3 sequence is CAGEREVNTGELFF. CDR3 coding DNA: TGTGCCGGCGAGCGGGAGGTTAACACCGGGGAGCTGTTTTTT.

This clone was counted many times. The chain has TRBV18 and TRBJ1-5; D not certain. The germline V gene has CDR1 KGHSH and CDR2 LQKENI. Trimming took off 3 bases at V and 2 bases at J, with 8 bases between the two ends. CDR3 length: 14 residues. CDR3 DNA: TGTGCCAGCTCACCGGTTAGCGGCAATCAGCCCCAGCATTTT. Residues: CASSPVSGNQPQHF. Drawing the rest from reference TRBV18 and TRBJ1-5, the complete variable domain is NAGVMQNPRHLVRRRGQEARLRCSPMKGHSHVYWYRQLPEEGLKFMVYLQKENIIDESGMPKERFSAEFPKEGPSILRIQQVVRGDSAAYFCASSPVSGNQPQHFGDGTRLSIL.

This clone was found many times. The chain employs TRBV5-4 and TRBJ2-1; D is unresolved. This CDR3 contains 13 residues. V was pared by 5 bases and J by 1 base, with 7 bases between. Germline lookup yields CDR1 SGHNT and CDR2 YYREEE (reference sequence). This CDR3 reads CASRLISYNEQFF. The CDR3 nucleotides are TGTGCCAGCAGACTAATATCCTACAATGAGCAGTTCTTC.

At least ten counts were recorded for this clone. V and J are TRBV25-1 and TRBJ2-3, with 8 positions matching TRBD2. The CDR3 is 17 amino acids. The junction had 11 bases not matched to a gene; V was cut back by 6 bases and J by 0 bases. The V gene's germline CDR1 is MGHDK and CDR2 SYGVNS. The CDR3, as DNA: TGTGCCAGCAGAGGGTGGGAAAGCGGGGGTAGCACAGATACGCAGTATTTT. Amino acids: CASRGWESGGSTDTQYF.